This T cell receptor (beta chain) comes out of a study of shared clonotypes between healthy human individuals. Profiling relied on immunoSEQ multiplex PCR, and the TCRdb table lists in-frame clones only, not all of them. The top ten clones hold around 0.4% of a sample with roughly 2,300,000 clones, 85% to 95% of them seen once. Study donors comprised healthy, HIV-negative adults devoid of recent acute infection or vaccination. Adult Caucasians living in Nashville, Tennessee made up all of the donors. The material sequenced was naive CD4+ T cells from PBMCs. The sample's subset: CD45RA+ positively selected. This clonotype was sampled from a man in his late teens or twenties in good health. Some clones in this sample may be carry-over from other donors' samples.

In nucleotides, the CDR3 is TGCGCCAGCAGCCTAGTACGGGAGGTAGGAGAGACCCAGTACTTC. Encoded protein: CASSLVREVGETQYF. This rearrangement joins TRBV4-3 to TRBJ2-5; 7 bases match TRBD2. CDR1 LGHNA and CDR2 YSLEER come from the germline V gene. This CDR3 has 15 residues. V was clipped by 4 bases and J by 4 bases; unmatched bases: 9.